The T cell receptor (beta chain) under discussion was sequenced for a study of cytomegalovirus exposure and HLA in healthy donors. Study-level points and caveats: Solely CMV serostatus was available to characterize immune exposure.

Vbeta (60) and Jbeta (13) primers were used in the PCR. Here immunoSEQ multiplex PCR was the method, and the copy in TCRdb shows in-frame clones only, minus some. The sample lists some 78,000 clones, roughly three quarters occurring once. Comments on this clone: Its target is not known.

The length of the CDR3 is 13 residues. V gave up 3 bases and J gave up 3 bases, with 9 bases separating them. Germline V gene data show CDR1 as LNHDA and CDR2 as SQIVND (reference sequence). This receptor was taken from a woman in her forties or fifties in good health and CMV-seropositive. The chain combines TRBV19 with TRBJ2-7, with D perhaps TRBD1 (6 bases). What was sequenced was PBMCs. CDR3 sequence (DNA): TGTGCCAGTAGTATTCAGGGGCTCTACGAGCAGTACTTC. This encodes CASSIQGLYEQYF. Looking up the rest from reference TRBV19 and TRBJ2-7 gives the full variable domain: DGGITQSPKYLFRKEGQNVTLSCEQNLNHDAMYWYRQDPGQGLRLIYYSQIVNDFQKGDIAEGYSVSREKKESFPLTVTSAQKNPTAFYLCASSIQGLYEQYFGPGTRLTVT.